Listed here are 21 T cell receptor beta chains from one sample, sequenced in a study of blood T cell repertoires in COVID-19. Clones were read by immunoSEQ multiplex PCR, and TCRdb kept only the in-frame ones, dropping some. The sample holds about 97,000 clones, roughly nine tenths seen once. The sample taken for sequencing was peripheral blood. These receptors came from a man between 60 and 75 years old with acute or convalescent COVID-19.

The V call is TRBV7-2, the J call TRBJ2-1, with D possibly TRBD2 on 5 matching bases. The CDR3 sequence is 13 residues long. V was clipped by 4 bases and J by 9 bases, with 13 bases between them. CDR1 SGHTA and CDR2 FQGNSA come from the germline V gene. As DNA, the CDR3 is TGTGCCAGCAGCTCGGGGAGTTTCAGTGAGCAGTTCTTC. This encodes CASSSGSFSEQFF.

The J gene is TRBJ2-1, the V gene TRBV25-1; TRBD1 matches at 7 bases. V was clipped by 2 bases and J by 0 bases; unmatched bases: 1. Germline lookup yields CDR1 MGHDK and CDR2 SYGVNS. The length of the CDR3 is 15 residues. CDR3 residues: CASSEPGGSYNEQFF. The CDR3 nucleotides are TGTGCCAGCAGTGAACCAGGGGGCTCCTACAATGAGCAGTTCTTC. The full variable domain, its missing parts supplied by reference TRBV25-1 and TRBJ2-1, is EADIYQTPRYLVIGTGKKITLECSQTMGHDKMYWYQQDPGMELHLIHYSYGVNSTEKGDLSSESTVSRIRTEHFPLTLESARPSHTSQYLCASSEPGGSYNEQFFGPGTRLTVL.

The chain employs TRBV25-1 and TRBJ2-7, with 10 bases identical to TRBD1. CDR3 size: 14 residues. Losses at the gene ends were 4 bases for V and 1 base for J; bases not matched to a gene: 1. The germline V gene encodes CDR1 MGHDK and CDR2 SYGVNS. The DNA of the CDR3 is TGTGCCAGCAGTGGGACAGGGGGTTCCTACGAGCAGTACTTC. Its protein product is CASSGTGGSYEQYF.

The CDR3 region has the DNA TGTGCCAGCAGTTCCATCCAAGGGGGTAGAGAGTTCTTC. This encodes CASSSIQGGREFF. The chain is built from TRBV27 and TRBJ2-1; D perhaps matches TRBD1 (6 bases). The CDR3 length is 13 residues. Germline V gene sequence: CDR1 MNHEY, CDR2 SMNVEV (reference sequence). The ends were cut back, 4 bases at V and 14 bases at J, with 18 bases in the middle.

The V gene is TRBV2, the J gene TRBJ1-5, with D perhaps matching TRBD1 (5 bases). V was pared by 6 bases and J by 4 bases, with 19 bases between. Germline CDR1 and CDR2: SNHLY and FYNNEI. The length of the CDR3 is 16 residues. The CDR3 loop reads CASRGGAGRFNQPQHF. The DNA for the CDR3 is TGTGCCAGCAGGGGAGGGGCAGGGCGGTTTAATCAGCCCCAGCATTTT.

This chain links TRBV5-5 with TRBJ1-1; 7 positions match TRBD1. From germline, CDR1 is SGHKS and CDR2 YYEKEE (reference sequence). CDR3 length equals 15 residues. V shed 4 bases, J shed 4 bases, and the junction held 10 bases outside the gene matches. The DNA of the CDR3 is TGTGCCAGCAGCCGGGACAGCCACCGTGGCACTGAAGCTTTCTTT. Protein sequence: CASSRDSHRGTEAFF.

The chain is built from TRBV9 and TRBJ1-1; D uncertain. The CDR3 spans 12 residues. V was clipped by 4 bases and J by 11 bases, with 15 bases between them. CDR1 and CDR2 (germline): SGDLS, YYNGEE. This CDR3 reads CASSPLPGRAFF. In nucleotides, the CDR3 is TGTGCCAGCAGCCCGCTCCCCGGTCGGGCTTTCTTT. The full variable domain, with the rest looked up from reference TRBV9 and TRBJ1-1, is DSGVTQTPKHLITATGQRVTLRCSPRSGDLSVYWYQQSLDQGLQFLIQYYNGEERAKGNILERFSAQQFPDLHSELNLSSLELGDSALYFCASSPLPGRAFFGQGTRLTVV.

The chain combines TRBV14 with TRBJ2-2, with 10 bases lining up with TRBD2. The germline gives CDR1 SGHDN, CDR2 FVKESK. This CDR3 contains 17 residues. V was pared by 3 bases and J by 3 bases, with 7 bases of the junction left unmatched. The CDR3 sequence: CASSQVRTSGHTGELFF. The CDR3 DNA is TGTGCCAGCAGCCAGGTTCGGACTAGCGGCCACACCGGGGAGCTGTTTTTT.

This clone was seen only once. The V gene is TRBV24-1, the J gene TRBJ2-1; 11 bases fit TRBD2. Germline CDR1 KGHDR, CDR2 SFDVKD. CDR3 length equals 15 residues. With V trimmed by 2 bases and J by 8 bases, 4 bases remained unmatched. The CDR3 region is CATSDSSGGIYEQFF. CDR3 in DNA: TGTGCCACCAGTGATTCTAGCGGGGGGATCTATGAGCAGTTCTTC.

The genes are TRBV6-5 and TRBJ1-4, with 8 bases identical to TRBD1. Germline trimming cut 6 bases from V and 5 bases from J; bases unmatched to any gene: 2. CDR3 size: 13 residues. From germline, CDR1 is MNHEY and CDR2 SVGAGI. The CDR3 nucleotides are TGTGCCAGCAGGCGACAGGGGAATGAAAAACTGTTTTTT. It codes for CASRRQGNEKLFF.

This chain uses TRBV3-1 (or the pseudogene TRBV3-2) with TRBJ1-6; D may be TRBD1 (5 bases). The germline V gene encodes CDR1 LGHDT and CDR2 YNNKEL (reference sequence). Trimming cost V 2 bases and J 9 bases, with 5 bases left between them. This CDR3 spans 12 amino acids. CDR3 amino acids: CASSQQGSPLHF. In nucleotides, the CDR3 is TGTGCCAGCAGCCAACAGGGTTCACCCCTCCACTTT.

The genes are TRBV25-1 and TRBJ1-3; D might be TRBD1 (5 bases). The V gene's germline CDR1 is MGHDK and CDR2 SYGVNS. Trimming removed 5 bases at V and 0 bases at J, with 11 bases between. There are 15 residues in the CDR3. The CDR3 region has the DNA TGTGCCAGCAGTCGCGACAGAACCTCTGGAAACACCATATATTTT. Translation: CASSRDRTSGNTIYF.

This clone was counted once. The CDR3 DNA is TGTGCCAGCAGCTTGGACAGGACCATGAACACTGAAGCTTTCTTT. It codes for CASSLDRTMNTEAFF. The chain uses TRBV5-4 and TRBJ1-1; possible D gene TRBD1, 5 bases. The CDR3 spans 15 residues. CDR1 and CDR2 (germline): SGHNT, YYREEE (reference sequence). V lost 0 bases to trimming and J lost 0 bases, with 9 bases between them.

The chain combines TRBV24-1 with TRBJ2-1, with 10 bases that match TRBD1. The ends lost 3 bases at V and 2 bases at J; junction bases unmatched: 3. CDR1 is KGHDR, CDR2 SFDVKD, per germline. The CDR3 covers 16 residues. CDR3 loop: CATSDPGQGAYNEQFF. CDR3 in DNA: TGTGCCACCAGTGATCCTGGACAGGGGGCCTACAATGAGCAGTTCTTC.

The rearrangement joins TRBV5-4 to TRBJ2-5; 7 bases are shared with TRBD2. Trimming at V came to 0 bases and at J to 5 bases, leaving 7 bases not matched to a gene. Germline V gene sequence: CDR1 SGHNT, CDR2 YYREEE (reference sequence). The CDR3 covers 15 residues. The CDR3 here is CASSLEGTGGETQYF. The CDR3 DNA sequence: TGTGCCAGCAGCTTGGAGGGAACCGGGGGGGAGACCCAGTACTTC.

The J gene is TRBJ1-1, the V gene TRBV10-3; 7 bases agree with TRBD1. The J segment lost 9 bases and the V segment lost 2 bases, leaving 6 bases of the junction unmatched. The germline V gene encodes CDR1 ENHRY and CDR2 SYGVKD. This CDR3 spans 13 amino acids. CDR3 loop: CAISETTGQKAFF. The CDR3 DNA reads TGTGCCATCAGTGAGACGACAGGGCAGAAAGCTTTCTTT.

This chain links TRBV6-6 with TRBJ2-7; D is perhaps TRBD2 (5 bases). V lost 5 bases and J lost 3, with 14 bases in between. Germline-derived CDR1 and CDR2 are MNHNY and SVGAGI (reference sequence). The CDR3 extends over 14 amino acids. CDR3 in amino acids: CASSLRGNFYEQYF. DNA of the CDR3: TGTGCCAGCAGTCTACGAGGGAACTTCTACGAGCAGTACTTC.

The chain couples TRBV5-4 to TRBJ1-1, with D unresolved. CDR1 and CDR2 from the germline V gene are SGHNT and YYREEE (reference sequence). CDR3 length: 12 amino acids. Trimming cost V 7 bases and J 1 base, with 8 bases left between them. The CDR3 reads CASRTANTEAFF. In DNA form, the CDR3 reads TGTGCCAGCCGTACAGCGAACACTGAAGCTTTCTTT.

The V gene is TRBV11-1, the J gene TRBJ2-6; 7 bases map to TRBD1. The CDR3 is 19 residues long. With 0 bases clipped from V and 0 bases from J, the junction kept 8 bases outside the gene matches. Germline V gene lookup returns CDR1 SGHAT and CDR2 FQDESV (reference sequence). DNA of the CDR3: TGTGCCAGCAGCTTAGCCGGACAGGAGATTCCCTCTGGGGCCAACGTCCTGACTTTC. Protein product: CASSLAGQEIPSGANVLTF.

This sequence joins TRBV5-4 and TRBJ1-2; maybe TRBD1 (5 bases). CDR3 length: 12 residues. With 6 bases removed from V and 6 bases from J, the gap between germline ends came to 12 bases. CDR1 and CDR2 from the germline V gene are SGHNT and YYREEE (reference sequence). In nucleotides, the CDR3 is TGTGCCAGCACCCGACAGACTGATGGCTACACCTTC. Amino acid sequence: CASTRQTDGYTF. Looking up the rest from reference TRBV5-4 and TRBJ1-2 gives the full variable domain: ETGVTQSPTHLIKTRGQQVTLRCSSQSGHNTVSWYQQALGQGPQFIFQYYREEENGRGNFPPRFSGLQFPNYSSELNVNALELDDSALYLCASTRQTDGYTFGSGTRLTVV.

V gene TRBV19 combines with J gene TRBJ2-5, with D perhaps TRBD2 (5 bases). V was pared by 3 bases and J by 4 bases, with 12 bases between. The CDR3 extends over 14 amino acids. CDR1 is LNHDA and CDR2 is SQIVND in the germline V gene (reference sequence). CDR3 in DNA: TGTGCCAGTAGTATCGTGCACGGGGTAGAGACCCAGTACTTC. Amino acids: CASSIVHGVETQYF. The complete variable domain, with remaining parts taken from reference TRBV19 and TRBJ2-5, reads DGGITQSPKYLFRKEGQNVTLSCEQNLNHDAMYWYRQDPGQGLRLIYYSQIVNDFQKGDIAEGYSVSREKKESFPLTVTSAQKNPTAFYLCASSIVHGVETQYFGPGTRLLVL.